This TCR beta chain was sequenced during a study of tumor-infiltrating lymphocytes in primary liver carcinoma. Turning to the study itself: Enrolled patients were male and female, aged 30 to 69 years. Findings of the study overall: Tumor region pairs shared more overlap than did tumor-adjacent and tumor-blood pairs.

Co-extracting RNA and DNA was done with roughly 17-34 mg of unsorted bulk tissue as input. There were five separate regions sampled from each tumor. On this clonotype: What it binds is unknown.

Researchers generated TCR beta cDNA from about 500 ng of total RNA, relying on a constant-region primer. ARM-PCR was slightly modified, and three nested multiplex PCR rounds with it gave rise to the TCR beta libraries. Rounds one and two of PCR, each of about 10 cycles, were primed with TRBV1-TRBV30 forward primers and a C-beta reverse primer. From the multiplex PCR reads, TCRdb called clonotypes with MiXCR, one entry per CDR3 protein. In the table there are approximately 73,000 distinct CDR3 sequences, 70% to 75% of which are singletons. The CDR3 runs to 17 residues. Germline CDR1 and CDR2: SGHRS and YFSETQ.

The rearrangement joins TRBV5-1 to TRBJ2-3; 8 positions match TRBD2. Sequencing was done on a sample of liver tumor tissue from sampling region 4. The subset: tumor region T4, right-lateral pole. The clonotype comes from a woman aged 55-70 years with primary liver carcinoma and hepatitis B virus infection. As DNA, the CDR3 is TGCAACAGCAGCTTCGCGGTAGCGGGGTGGAGCACAGATACGCAGTATTTT. It codes for CNSSFAVAGWSTDTQYF.